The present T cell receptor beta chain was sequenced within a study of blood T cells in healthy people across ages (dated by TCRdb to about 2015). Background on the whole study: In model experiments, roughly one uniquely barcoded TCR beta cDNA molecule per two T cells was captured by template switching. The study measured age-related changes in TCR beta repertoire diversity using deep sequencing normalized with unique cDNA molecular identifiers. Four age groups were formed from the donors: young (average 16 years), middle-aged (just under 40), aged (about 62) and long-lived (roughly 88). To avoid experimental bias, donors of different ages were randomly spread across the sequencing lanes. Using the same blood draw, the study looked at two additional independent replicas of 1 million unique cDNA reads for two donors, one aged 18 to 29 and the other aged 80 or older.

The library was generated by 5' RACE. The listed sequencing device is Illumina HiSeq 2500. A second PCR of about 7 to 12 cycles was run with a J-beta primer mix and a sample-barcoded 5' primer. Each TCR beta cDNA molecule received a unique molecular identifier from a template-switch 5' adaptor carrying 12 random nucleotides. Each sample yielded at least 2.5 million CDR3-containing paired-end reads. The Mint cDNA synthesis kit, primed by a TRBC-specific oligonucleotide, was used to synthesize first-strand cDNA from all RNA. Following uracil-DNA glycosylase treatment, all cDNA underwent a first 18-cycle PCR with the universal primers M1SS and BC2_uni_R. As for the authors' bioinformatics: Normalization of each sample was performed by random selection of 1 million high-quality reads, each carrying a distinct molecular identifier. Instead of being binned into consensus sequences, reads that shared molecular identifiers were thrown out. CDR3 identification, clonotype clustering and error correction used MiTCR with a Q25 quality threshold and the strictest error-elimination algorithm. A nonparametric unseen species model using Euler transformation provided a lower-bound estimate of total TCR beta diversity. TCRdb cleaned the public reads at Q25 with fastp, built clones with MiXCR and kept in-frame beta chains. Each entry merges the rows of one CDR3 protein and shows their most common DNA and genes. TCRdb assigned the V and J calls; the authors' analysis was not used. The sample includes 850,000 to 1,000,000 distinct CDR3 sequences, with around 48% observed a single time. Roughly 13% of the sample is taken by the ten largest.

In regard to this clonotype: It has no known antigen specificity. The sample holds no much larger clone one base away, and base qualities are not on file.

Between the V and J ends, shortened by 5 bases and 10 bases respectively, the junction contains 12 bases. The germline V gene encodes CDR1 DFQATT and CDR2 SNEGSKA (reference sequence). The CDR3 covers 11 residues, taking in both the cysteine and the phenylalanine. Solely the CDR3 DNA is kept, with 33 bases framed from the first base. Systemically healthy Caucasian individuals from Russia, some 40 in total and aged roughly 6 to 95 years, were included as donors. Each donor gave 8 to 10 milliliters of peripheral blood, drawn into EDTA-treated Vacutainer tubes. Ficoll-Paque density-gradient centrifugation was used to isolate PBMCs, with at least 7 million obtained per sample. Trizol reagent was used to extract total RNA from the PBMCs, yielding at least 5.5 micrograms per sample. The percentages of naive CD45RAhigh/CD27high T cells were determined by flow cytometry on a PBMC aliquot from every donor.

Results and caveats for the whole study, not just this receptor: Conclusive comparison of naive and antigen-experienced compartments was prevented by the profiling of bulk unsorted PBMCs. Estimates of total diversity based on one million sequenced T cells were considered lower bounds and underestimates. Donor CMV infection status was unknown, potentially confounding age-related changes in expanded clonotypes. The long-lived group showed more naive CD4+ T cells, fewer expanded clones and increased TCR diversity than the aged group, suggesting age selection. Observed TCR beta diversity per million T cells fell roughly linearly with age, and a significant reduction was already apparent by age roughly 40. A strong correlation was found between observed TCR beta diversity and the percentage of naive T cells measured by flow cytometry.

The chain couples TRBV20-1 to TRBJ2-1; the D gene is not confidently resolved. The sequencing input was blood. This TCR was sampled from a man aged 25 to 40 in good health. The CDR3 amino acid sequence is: CSAPTLREQFF. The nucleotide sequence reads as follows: TGCAGTGCTCCAACATTGAGAGAGCAGTTCTTC.